Listed below are T cell receptor beta chains from one sample, sequenced in a study of siplizumab effects on memory and regulatory T cells. The repertoire was sequenced with immunoSEQ multiplex PCR; TCRdb's copy has only in-frame clones and lacks some. The sample shows 60,000 to 80,000 clones, roughly 80% of them seen only once. The sequenced material came from memory CD4+ T cells sorted from blood. Every receptor here comes from a human donor in good health. The CDR3 runs from the conserved cysteine through the conserved F or W. Fields, in order: D gene, V gene, J gene, clone size, CDR3 protein, CDR3 DNA. D genes are given only for firm matches. Clone size is given for some rows only: seen once, a few or many times, or a class if the clone is expanded.

d_gene: NA
v_gene: TRBV5-6
j_gene: TRBJ1-6
abundance: NA
CDR3aa: CASSPRGFSPLHF
CDR3nt: TGTGCCAGCAGCCCCCGAGGTTTTTCACCCCTCCACTTT

d_gene: TRBD1
v_gene: TRBV30
j_gene: TRBJ1-5
abundance: NA
CDR3aa: CAWSVRRAGQGARLEDQPQHF
CDR3nt: TGTGCCTGGAGTGTAAGGCGGGCGGGGCAGGGGGCGAGGTTAGAGGATCAGCCCCAGCATTTT

d_gene: NA
v_gene: TRBV10-3
j_gene: TRBJ1-3
abundance: NA
CDR3aa: CAISESRKTIYF
CDR3nt: TGTGCCATCAGTGAGTCAAGGAAGACCATATATTTT

d_gene: NA
v_gene: TRBV2
j_gene: TRBJ2-1
abundance: few
CDR3aa: CASRTPGGKQFF
CDR3nt: TGTGCCAGCAGAACGCCGGGCGGCAAGCAGTTCTTC

d_gene: NA
v_gene: TRBV19
j_gene: TRBJ2-2
abundance: NA
CDR3aa: CASSISGRGVSTGELFF
CDR3nt: TGTGCCAGTAGTATAAGTGGTAGGGGCGTATCCACCGGGGAGCTGTTTTTT

d_gene: NA
v_gene: TRBV15
j_gene: TRBJ2-2
abundance: NA
CDR3aa: CATSRGDTGELFF
CDR3nt: TGTGCCACCAGCAGAGGGGACACCGGGGAGCTGTTTTTT

d_gene: NA
v_gene: TRBV19
j_gene: TRBJ1-2
abundance: NA
CDR3aa: CASSSDSVNYGYTF
CDR3nt: TGTGCCAGTAGCTCGGACAGCGTTAACTATGGCTACACCTTC

d_gene: NA
v_gene: TRBV21-1
j_gene: TRBJ2-1
abundance: NA
CDR3aa: CASSKAPLEGSSYNEQFF
CDR3nt: TGTGCCAGCAGCAAAGCCCCCCTGGAGGGTAGCTCCTACAATGAGCAGTTCTTC

d_gene: NA
v_gene: TRBV9
j_gene: TRBJ1-1
abundance: NA
CDR3aa: CASSVGAGSGTEAFF
CDR3nt: TGTGCCAGCAGCGTAGGGGCAGGGTCGGGCACTGAAGCTTTCTTT

d_gene: NA
v_gene: TRBV28
j_gene: TRBJ2-7
abundance: NA
CDR3aa: CASSLRSTSYEQYF
CDR3nt: TGTGCCAGCAGTTTAAGATCCACCTCCTACGAGCAGTACTTC

d_gene: TRBD2
v_gene: TRBV27
j_gene: TRBJ2-7
abundance: few
CDR3aa: CASSPRDYPIYEQYF
CDR3nt: TGTGCCAGCAGTCCGCGGGACTATCCAATCTACGAGCAGTACTTC

d_gene: NA
v_gene: TRBV2
j_gene: TRBJ1-2
abundance: NA
CDR3aa: CASRADAGYGYTF
CDR3nt: TGTGCCAGCAGGGCGGATGCGGGTTATGGCTACACCTTC

d_gene: NA
v_gene: TRBV11-2
j_gene: TRBJ2-1
abundance: NA
CDR3aa: CASSSTPGLINEQFF
CDR3nt: TGTGCCAGCAGCTCGACGCCGGGACTGATCAATGAGCAGTTCTTC

d_gene: TRBD2
v_gene: TRBV4-1
j_gene: TRBJ2-7
abundance: NA
CDR3aa: CASSQFPSGFYEQYF
CDR3nt: TGCGCCAGCAGCCAATTTCCTAGCGGGTTTTACGAGCAGTACTTC

d_gene: TRBD2
v_gene: TRBV7-2
j_gene: TRBJ2-1
abundance: NA
CDR3aa: CASRVAGSSYNEQFF
CDR3nt: TGTGCCAGCAGGGTAGCGGGGAGCTCCTACAATGAGCAGTTCTTC

d_gene: TRBD2
v_gene: TRBV15
j_gene: TRBJ2-5
abundance: NA
CDR3aa: CATSRPGTSGQETQYF
CDR3nt: TGTGCCACCAGCAGACCCGGGACTAGCGGACAAGAGACCCAGTACTTC

d_gene: TRBD1
v_gene: TRBV7-9
j_gene: TRBJ1-5
abundance: medium-sized
CDR3aa: CASSDDRANQPQHF
CDR3nt: TGTGCCAGCAGCGACGACAGGGCCAATCAGCCCCAGCATTTT

d_gene: NA
v_gene: TRBV10-3
j_gene: TRBJ1-3
abundance: few
CDR3aa: CATKEQDSGNTIYF
CDR3nt: TGTGCCACTAAAGAGCAGGACTCTGGAAACACCATATATTTT

d_gene: NA
v_gene: TRBV18
j_gene: TRBJ2-7
abundance: NA
CDR3aa: CASSPRGHSSYEQYF
CDR3nt: TGTGCCAGCTCACCAAGGGGACACAGCTCCTACGAGCAGTACTTC

d_gene: NA
v_gene: TRBV7-9
j_gene: TRBJ2-1
abundance: NA
CDR3aa: CASSRGPQSEQFF
CDR3nt: TGTGCCAGCAGCCGGGGACCCCAAAGTGAGCAGTTCTTC

d_gene: NA
v_gene: TRBV4-1
j_gene: TRBJ2-7
abundance: NA
CDR3aa: CASSQEYWGEQYF
CDR3nt: TGCGCCAGCAGCCAAGAATATTGGGGCGAGCAGTACTTC

d_gene: NA
v_gene: TRBV7-2
j_gene: TRBJ2-7
abundance: NA
CDR3aa: CASSLAQQAYEQYF
CDR3nt: TGTGCCAGCAGCTTAGCACAGCAAGCCTACGAGCAGTACTTC

d_gene: NA
v_gene: TRBV6-5
j_gene: TRBJ2-7
abundance: NA
CDR3aa: CASSYLGGLGYEQYF
CDR3nt: TGTGCCAGCAGTTATCTTGGGGGGCTCGGATACGAGCAGTACTTC

d_gene: TRBD1
v_gene: TRBV25-1
j_gene: TRBJ2-7
abundance: NA
CDR3aa: CASSVDRGTRNEQYF
CDR3nt: TGTGCCAGCAGTGTCGACAGGGGCACTCGGAACGAGCAGTACTTC

d_gene: NA
v_gene: TRBV6-6
j_gene: TRBJ1-2
abundance: NA
CDR3aa: CASRNSRGGEDGYTF
CDR3nt: TGTGCCAGCCGAAACTCTCGGGGAGGGGAGGATGGCTACACCTTC

d_gene: TRBD1
v_gene: TRBV7-8
j_gene: TRBJ1-1
abundance: NA
CDR3aa: CASSLGQGFTEAFF
CDR3nt: TGTGCCAGCAGCTTGGGACAGGGGTTTACTGAAGCTTTCTTT

d_gene: NA
v_gene: TRBV7-9
j_gene: TRBJ1-1
abundance: NA
CDR3aa: CASSWAASGQTEAFF
CDR3nt: TGTGCCAGCAGCTGGGCCGCATCAGGGCAAACTGAAGCTTTCTTT